The clone carrying this TCR beta chain was picked up many times. What it binds is not known. This specimen comes from a study of spatial heterogeneity in lung cancer. General observations from the study: Ubiquitous expanded tumor TCRs showed up in blood more at resection than follow-up.

Individually, TCR cDNA molecules were each labelled with a unique molecular identifier. TCRdb called the 5' RACE reads again in MiXCR, with one record for every CDR3 protein. The table records around 40,000 distinct CDR3 sequences, approximately 5.2% of them present only once. As to time point: sample taken at primary tumor resection. Without sorting, whole RNA was sequenced from tumor, nontumor lung or frozen PBMC. Germline V gene data show CDR1 as DFQATT and CDR2 as SNEGSKA (reference sequence). The length of the CDR3 is 13 residues. Deletions cut 1 base from V and 2 bases from J, with 7 bases between.

The V gene is TRBV20-1, the J gene TRBJ2-3, with D unresolved. This specimen consisted of PBMCs, obtained at surgery. The sequence was obtained from a female donor with early-stage non-small cell lung cancer. CDR3 coding DNA: TGCAGTGCTAGAGTGACACTCACAGATACGCAGTATTTT. Translating gives CSARVTLTDTQYF.